This T cell receptor beta chain appears in the sequencing data of a study of identical twins. The CDR3 runs to 13 residues. Germline V gene data show CDR1 as MGHDK and CDR2 as SYGVNS. Trimming removed 3 bases at V and 3 bases at J, with 9 bases between. In regard to this clonotype: The antigen remains unidentified.

Notes on the study in general: Within cord blood, abundant beta clonotypes carried fewer insertions, but memory repertoires showed no such trend.

A single record per CDR3 protein comes from TCRdb applying MiXCR to the 5' RACE reads. The sample holds around 1.7 million distinct CDR3 sequences, around 33% seen once. Sequencing was done on a sample of cord blood. The receptor was derived from a newborn girl in good health. The chain employs TRBV25-1 and TRBJ2-7; no clear D gene. The CDR3 DNA follows: TGTGCCAGCAGTGACGACCTTGTCTACGAGCAGTACTTC. It specifies CASSDDLVYEQYF.